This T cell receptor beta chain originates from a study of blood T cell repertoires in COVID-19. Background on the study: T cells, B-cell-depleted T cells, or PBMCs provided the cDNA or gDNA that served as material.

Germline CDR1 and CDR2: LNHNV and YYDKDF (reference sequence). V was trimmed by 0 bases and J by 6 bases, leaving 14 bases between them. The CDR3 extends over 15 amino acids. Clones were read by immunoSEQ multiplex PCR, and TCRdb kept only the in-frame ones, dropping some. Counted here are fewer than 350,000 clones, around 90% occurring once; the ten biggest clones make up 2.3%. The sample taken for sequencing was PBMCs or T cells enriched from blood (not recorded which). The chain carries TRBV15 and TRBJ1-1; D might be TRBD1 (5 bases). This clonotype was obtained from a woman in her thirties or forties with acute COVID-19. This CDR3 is CATSREGQGLAEAFF. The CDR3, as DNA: TGTGCCACCAGCAGAGAAGGTCAGGGACTGGCTGAAGCTTTCTTT.